The clone carrying this T cell receptor (beta chain) turned up a few times. Its target is not known. 500 ng RNA was reverse transcribed with alpha and beta constant-region primers. Using multiplexing indices, alpha and beta chain libraries were generated apart by chain-specific third strand synthesis. TCRdb re-analysed the 5' RACE reads in MiXCR, keeping a single row per CDR3 protein. Of some 13,000 distinct CDR3 sequences in the sample, about a tenth were seen once. This sample was included in a study of HIV-infected patients and healthy controls. The repertoire came from unfractionated whole blood and reflected all unsorted peripheral T cells. Study-wide results and limits: Significantly higher mean Gini indices appeared in HIV-infected repertoires, possibly reflecting oligoclonality.

The CDR3 spans 15 residues. Per the germline V gene, CDR1 is LGHDT and CDR2 is YNNKEL (reference sequence). Trimming left V 1 base short and J 4 bases short, with 14 bases between. Sequenced: blood. The rearrangement links TRBV3-1 to TRBJ2-7, with D possibly TRBD2 on 7 matching bases. The sequence came from an adult in good health. The CDR3 DNA is TGTGCCAGCAGCCAAGGTCGCGGGGGCTGGTACGAGCAGTACTTC. Amino acids: CASSQGRGGWYEQYF.